This TCR beta chain stems from a study of molecular identifiers for immune sequencing clone quantification. Regarding the study as a whole: Reportedly, one cell's Jurkat TCR RNA was detected within 1,100,000 naive CD8 cells.

Naive CD8 T cells were sorted as CD8+CD4-CCR7+CD45RA+. This clonotype was recorded a few times. As yet, its antigen is unknown. Bulk TCR libraries used previously described methods and listed TCR primers. TCRdb passed the PCR reads through MiXCR, listing each CDR3 protein once. The repertoire includes some 66,000 distinct CDR3 sequences, under 20% of them detected once, and 1.4% sits in the top ten. This CDR3 is built from 15 residues. Germline V CDR1 and CDR2: MNHEY, SVGEGT. Trimming shortened V by 4 bases and J by 0 bases, and 10 bases separated the two germline ends. The rearrangement uses TRBV6-2 or TRBV6-3 and TRBJ2-1, with D possibly matching TRBD2 (5 bases). The receptor's source is a human donor in good health. Some libraries in this study had Jurkat cell RNA spiked in. Sequencing was performed on naive CD8+ T cells from blood, with Jurkat cell RNA spiked in. This sample's subset: FACS-sorted CD8+CD4-CCR7+CD45RA+ naive T cells. As DNA, the CDR3 is TGTGCCAGCAGTTTAGCGTTTAGCTCCTACAATGAGCAGTTCTTC. As protein: CASSLAFSSYNEQFF.